This T cell receptor beta chain was captured in a study of OX40 agonist ivuxolimab in advanced cancers. In the study overall: Ivuxolimab was an agonistic, fully human IgG2 monoclonal antibody directed against OX40 (CD134), a costimulatory receptor. Intravenous ivuxolimab was administered to patients every 2 weeks at six dose levels: 0.01, 0.1, 0.3, 1.5, 3 and 10 mg/kg. Partial responses occurred in three dose-escalation patients: two with cutaneous melanoma and one with hepatocellular carcinoma. In the dose-escalation cohort, around four fifths of patients were male, and the mean age was approximately 60 years with a range of roughly 20 to 79. The paper describes the monotherapy dose-escalation part (N of about 52 patients) of the phase I trial of ivuxolimab. The purpose of peripheral TCRbeta sequencing was to test whether ivuxolimab changed TCR sequence diversity and led to clonal T-cell expansion. Prior anti-PD-1, anti-PD-L1 or anti-CTLA-4 therapy was permitted, and checkpoint inhibitors had been received by about 44% of dose-escalation patients. Of the 50 to 55 dose-escalation patients, hepatocellular carcinoma was present in approximately 20, melanoma in some 15, renal cell carcinoma in 9 and head and neck cancer in 9. General study outcomes and caveats: Which antigens the clonally expanded peripheral T cells were specific for was not determined. In the 0.1-3.0 mg/kg groups, partial responders were among the patients with the lowest normalized peripheral clonal expansion, particularly in CD8+ T cells. On average, CD8+ T cells showed more expanded clones than CD4+ T cells after ivuxolimab. At doses from 0.1 to 3.0 mg/kg, clonal expansion was seen in both CD4+ and CD8+ blood T cells between baseline and week 6. Low levels of normalized T-cell clonal expansion were also seen in some patients who did not respond.

The germline ends are 10 bases apart after V is trimmed by 8 bases and J by 2 bases. Spanning cysteine to phenylalanine, the CDR3 consists of 13 amino acids. Of all the DNA, just the CDR3 is kept, 39 bases in frame from base 1. Looking up the germline V gene yields CDR1 SNHLY and CDR2 FYNNEI. As regards this clone: The target of this receptor is not known. The sample holds no much larger clone one base away, and base qualities are not on file.

Genomic DNA was extracted from sorted cells for sequencing of the TCRbeta CDR3 region. The immunoSEQ Assay was used to sequence the TCRbeta CDR3 regions. In its TCRdb copy, this immuneACCESS table keeps in-frame sequences only and misses some clones. Where compared with another copy, unresolved V genes explain less than half of these, and the others have no known cause. This sample lists about 33,000 clones; under 85% were detected once. Jointly, the top ten make up roughly an eighth of the sample. Patients with a history of autoimmune disease or receiving systemic immunosuppression were excluded from the trial. In every dose cohort, peripheral blood was drawn for TCR sequencing at baseline, cycle 4 day 1, and cycle 7 day 1. The samples were drawn from a first-in-human, open-label, multicenter phase I dose-escalation trial of ivuxolimab. Adults with locally advanced or metastatic melanoma, renal cell, hepatocellular, or head and neck squamous cell carcinoma were enrolled in the trial. CD4+ and CD8+ T cells were sorted separately from peripheral blood before TCR sequencing.

The receptor comes from an adult with an advanced solid tumor such as melanoma, head and neck, liver or kidney cancer. Sample: CD4+ or CD8+ T cells sorted from blood, taken in a trial of the OX40 agonist ivuxolimab. The sequence joins TRBV2 to TRBJ1-5, with a tentative D gene TRBD1 over 5 matching bases. In nucleotide form, the sequence is TGTGCCAGCGAAATGGGGCGCAATCAGCCCCAGCATTTT. Its translation is CASEMGRNQPQHF.